This is a list of T cell receptor beta chains from one sample in a study of blood T cells in healthy people across ages. TCRdb analysed the 5' RACE reads with MiXCR anew, one entry per CDR3 protein. The sample shows hundreds of thousands of distinct CDR3 sequences, roughly 21% of them seen only once. The sample consisted of blood. These TCRs come from a man in his 70s in good health. The CDR3 runs from the conserved cysteine through the conserved F or W. Each record gives: CDR3 protein, CDR3 DNA, V gene, clone size, J gene, CDR3 length, D gene. The D gene is left open where the match is weak. Not all rows give a size; the values are once, few, many and, for expanded clones, a class.

CDR3aa: CASSDSYGDTQYF; CDR3nt: TGTGCCAGCAGTGACTCTTACGGAGATACGCAGTATTTT; v_gene: TRBV6-4; abundance: .; j_gene: TRBJ2-3; len: 13; d_gene: .
CDR3aa: CSASGNGLAYFEQFF; CDR3nt: TGCAGTGCCAGCGGGAATGGGCTAGCCTACTTTGAGCAGTTCTTC; v_gene: TRBV20-1; abundance: few; j_gene: TRBJ2-1; len: 15; d_gene: TRBD2
CDR3aa: CASSAGGPDTQYF; CDR3nt: TGTGCCAGCAGCGCCGGGGGCCCAGATACGCAGTATTTT; v_gene: TRBV7-9; abundance: .; j_gene: TRBJ2-3; len: 13; d_gene: .
CDR3aa: CASSPHIAGGTDTQYF; CDR3nt: TGTGCTAGCAGCCCTCATATAGCGGGAGGCACAGATACGCAGTATTTT; v_gene: TRBV7-7; abundance: .; j_gene: TRBJ2-3; len: 16; d_gene: TRBD2
CDR3aa: CASRPQGRDLYGYTF; CDR3nt: TGTGCCAGCAGACCACAGGGGAGGGATCTCTATGGCTACACCTTC; v_gene: TRBV27; abundance: .; j_gene: TRBJ1-2; len: 15; d_gene: TRBD1
CDR3aa: CASSASGLQSGDEQFF; CDR3nt: TGTGCCAGCAGCGCATCCGGGCTCCAGTCGGGGGATGAGCAGTTCTTC; v_gene: TRBV7-3; abundance: .; j_gene: TRBJ2-1; len: 16; d_gene: .
CDR3aa: CSAISPYRGADYGYTF; CDR3nt: TGCAGTGCTATCTCCCCCTACAGGGGCGCTGACTATGGCTACACCTTC; v_gene: TRBV20-1; abundance: .; j_gene: TRBJ1-2; len: 16; d_gene: TRBD1
CDR3aa: CSAKGPTGSGNTIYF; CDR3nt: TGCAGTGCCAAAGGCCCAACAGGGAGCGGAAACACCATATATTTT; v_gene: TRBV20-1; abundance: .; j_gene: TRBJ1-3; len: 15; d_gene: .
CDR3aa: CAITAERTDTQYF; CDR3nt: TGTGCCATCACCGCGGAGCGCACAGATACGCAGTATTTT; v_gene: TRBV10-3; abundance: .; j_gene: TRBJ2-3; len: 13; d_gene: .
CDR3aa: CASSLLTRGSVKNIQYF; CDR3nt: TGTGCCAGCAGCTTGTTGACTCGCGGGAGTGTCAAAAACATTCAGTACTTC; v_gene: TRBV7-8; abundance: .; j_gene: TRBJ2-4; len: 17; d_gene: TRBD2
CDR3aa: CASSYAGAYNEQFF; CDR3nt: TGTGCCAGCAGTTATGCAGGAGCCTACAATGAGCAGTTCTTC; v_gene: TRBV12-3/TRBV12-4; abundance: .; j_gene: TRBJ2-1; len: 14; d_gene: .
CDR3aa: CATSDLKDNEQFF; CDR3nt: TGTGCCACCAGCGATTTAAAGGACAATGAGCAGTTCTTC; v_gene: TRBV24-1; abundance: few; j_gene: TRBJ2-1; len: 13; d_gene: .
CDR3aa: CASSQDWYSGNTIYF; CDR3nt: TGCGCCAGCAGCCAAGATTGGTACTCTGGAAACACCATATATTTT; v_gene: TRBV4-3; abundance: few; j_gene: TRBJ1-3; len: 15; d_gene: .
CDR3aa: CASSNEAGPEQYF; CDR3nt: TGTGCCAGCAGCAATGAGGCCGGTCCCGAGCAGTACTTC; v_gene: TRBV28; abundance: few; j_gene: TRBJ2-7; len: 13; d_gene: .
CDR3aa: CAITGTSGNSSYNEQFF; CDR3nt: TGTGCCATCACCGGGACTAGCGGAAATAGCTCCTACAATGAGCAGTTCTTC; v_gene: TRBV10-3; abundance: many; j_gene: TRBJ2-1; len: 17; d_gene: TRBD2
CDR3aa: CASSEATSGSFYEQHF; CDR3nt: TGTGCCAGCAGTGAAGCGACTAGCGGGAGCTTCTACGAGCAGCACTTC; v_gene: TRBV2; abundance: .; j_gene: TRBJ2-5; len: 16; d_gene: TRBD2
CDR3aa: CASSTTGLYEQYF; CDR3nt: TGTGCCAGCAGCACGACAGGACTGTACGAGCAGTACTTC; v_gene: TRBV7-2; abundance: .; j_gene: TRBJ2-7; len: 13; d_gene: .
CDR3aa: CASSQTGTGYTF; CDR3nt: TGTGCCAGCAGTCAGACAGGGACCGGCTACACCTTC; v_gene: TRBV7-9; abundance: .; j_gene: TRBJ1-2; len: 12; d_gene: TRBD1
CDR3aa: CATSDLWGAGYNEQFF; CDR3nt: TGTGCCACCAGTGATTTGTGGGGGGCGGGGTACAATGAGCAGTTCTTC; v_gene: TRBV24-1; abundance: .; j_gene: TRBJ2-1; len: 16; d_gene: .
CDR3aa: CSAAGPSGEKLFF; CDR3nt: TGCAGTGCGGCCGGGCCCTCAGGGGAAAAACTGTTTTTT; v_gene: TRBV20-1; abundance: few; j_gene: TRBJ1-4; len: 13; d_gene: .
CDR3aa: CASSPARGTSGETPYF; CDR3nt: TGTGCTAGCAGCCCCGCCAGAGGGACTAGCGGGGAGACCCCGTACTTC; v_gene: TRBV7-7; abundance: .; j_gene: TRBJ2-1; len: 16; d_gene: TRBD2
CDR3aa: CASSKLGLFYYEQYF; CDR3nt: TGTGCCAGCAGCAAATTAGGACTATTCTACTACGAGCAGTACTTC; v_gene: TRBV21-1; abundance: many; j_gene: TRBJ2-7; len: 15; d_gene: .
CDR3aa: CSVGVGEQFF; CDR3nt: TGCAGCGTTGGGGTTGGTGAGCAGTTCTTC; v_gene: TRBV29-1; abundance: .; j_gene: TRBJ2-1; len: 10; d_gene: .
CDR3aa: CSVEPGSSRDNEQFF; CDR3nt: TGCAGCGTTGAACCGGGATCCAGCCGGGACAATGAGCAGTTCTTC; v_gene: TRBV29-1; abundance: .; j_gene: TRBJ2-1; len: 15; d_gene: .
CDR3aa: CASSQAPGTGGEKLFF; CDR3nt: TGCGCCAGCAGCCAAGCCCCGGGGACAGGGGGTGAAAAACTGTTTTTT; v_gene: TRBV4-1; abundance: .; j_gene: TRBJ1-4; len: 16; d_gene: TRBD1
CDR3aa: CASSLGGQGGEQFF; CDR3nt: TGTGCCAGCAGCTTGGGGGGACAAGGTGGTGAGCAGTTCTTC; v_gene: TRBV11-2; abundance: .; j_gene: TRBJ2-1; len: 14; d_gene: .
CDR3aa: CSARGRTEFERLFF; CDR3nt: TGCAGTGCTAGGGGAAGGACGGAGTTCGAAAGACTGTTTTTT; v_gene: TRBV20-1; abundance: .; j_gene: TRBJ1-4; len: 14; d_gene: .
CDR3aa: CASSPPGRGLNQPQHF; CDR3nt: TGTGCCAGCTCACCACCGGGCAGGGGGCTCAATCAGCCCCAGCATTTT; v_gene: TRBV18; abundance: few; j_gene: TRBJ1-5; len: 16; d_gene: TRBD1
CDR3aa: CASSIIEGKPTNEKLFF; CDR3nt: TGTGCCAGTAGTATAATCGAGGGCAAACCAACTAATGAAAAACTGTTTTTT; v_gene: TRBV19; abundance: .; j_gene: TRBJ1-4; len: 17; d_gene: .
CDR3aa: CASRTGGELPCSYEQYF; CDR3nt: TGTGCCAGCCGGACAGGGGGAGAACTTCCATGCTCCTACGAGCAGTACTTC; v_gene: TRBV7-3; abundance: many; j_gene: TRBJ2-7; len: 17; d_gene: TRBD1
CDR3aa: CASSSSGRAPTDTQYF; CDR3nt: TGTGCCAGCAGTAGTAGCGGGAGGGCCCCCACAGATACGCAGTATTTT; v_gene: TRBV12-3/TRBV12-4; abundance: .; j_gene: TRBJ2-3; len: 16; d_gene: TRBD2
CDR3aa: CASSERGYQETQYF; CDR3nt: TGTGCCAGCTCTGAGAGAGGGTACCAAGAGACCCAGTACTTC; v_gene: TRBV18; abundance: .; j_gene: TRBJ2-5; len: 14; d_gene: .
CDR3aa: CASSRSDSPEQFF; CDR3nt: TGTGCCAGCAGTCGGTCGGACTCCCCTGAGCAGTTCTTC; v_gene: TRBV12-3/TRBV12-4; abundance: .; j_gene: TRBJ2-1; len: 13; d_gene: .
CDR3aa: CASSLTRNGNTIYF; CDR3nt: TGTGCCAGCAGTTTGACTCGGAACGGAAACACCATATATTTT; v_gene: TRBV28; abundance: .; j_gene: TRBJ1-3; len: 14; d_gene: .